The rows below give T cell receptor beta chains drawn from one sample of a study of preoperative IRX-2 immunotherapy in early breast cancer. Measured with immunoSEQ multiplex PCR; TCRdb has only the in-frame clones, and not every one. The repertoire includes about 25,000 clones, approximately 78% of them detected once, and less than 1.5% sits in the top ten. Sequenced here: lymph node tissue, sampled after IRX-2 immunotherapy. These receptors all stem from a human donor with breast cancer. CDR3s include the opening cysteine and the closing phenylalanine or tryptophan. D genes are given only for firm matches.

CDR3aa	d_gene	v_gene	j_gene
CASSITEKNIQYF	-	TRBV19	TRBJ2-4
CASSQVGEGNEKLFF	-	TRBV11-3	TRBJ1-4
CASSIVQGNEQFF	-	TRBV19	TRBJ2-1
CASSIMGQGNYGYTF	TRBD1	TRBV19	TRBJ1-2
CAWSSGQGGEKLFF	-	TRBV30	TRBJ1-4
CASSPGRGTEAFF	-	TRBV10-2	TRBJ1-1
CASSKRDGNTEAFF	-	TRBV6-8	TRBJ1-1
CASRSGTGPTGELFF	TRBD1	TRBV28	TRBJ2-2
CASRDGTAVGDYGYTF	TRBD1	TRBV6-8	TRBJ1-2
CASRLEATNEKLFF	-	TRBV19	TRBJ1-4
CASSFGQGAYGELFF	TRBD1	TRBV5-1	TRBJ2-2
CASRDRGLRSGANVLTF	-	TRBV6-8	TRBJ2-6
CASSPGDRATNEKLFF	-	TRBV7-7	TRBJ1-4
CASSQTSGAYNEQFF	TRBD2	TRBV10-2	TRBJ2-1
CASSILPGQGRNTEAFF	TRBD1	TRBV19	TRBJ1-1
CASSLRGQGNTF	TRBD1	TRBV27	TRBJ1-2
CASSSLAGGPFNEQFF	TRBD2	TRBV11-3	TRBJ2-1
CAWDGKNSGTEAFF	-	TRBV30	TRBJ1-1
CASSLAGVNTGELFF	-	TRBV7-8	TRBJ2-2
CASSWEGNTEAFF	-	TRBV19	TRBJ1-1
CASSVTGTYGYTF	TRBD1	TRBV10-2	TRBJ1-2
CASIGGAGVEYGYTF	-	TRBV11-3	TRBJ1-2
CATLEGNTGELFF	-	TRBV28	TRBJ2-2
CASSLLIATNEKLFF	-	TRBV14	TRBJ1-4
CASSLIRGQPQHF	-	TRBV28	TRBJ1-5
CSVGTGRGDTQYF	-	TRBV29-1	TRBJ2-3
CASRLPGAGPTPTQQPQHF	-	TRBV12-2	TRBJ1-5
CSVIGNRGLRNIQYF	TRBD1	TRBV29-1	TRBJ2-4
CASSSPDRAFYGYTF	TRBD1	TRBV6-8	TRBJ1-2
CASREGDRVNGYTF	TRBD1	TRBV6-8	TRBJ1-2
CASSQPTGADGYGYTF	TRBD1	TRBV18	TRBJ1-2
CASRGSYTDTQYF	-	TRBV23-1	TRBJ2-3
CASSLRGFGNTIYF	-	TRBV28	TRBJ1-3
CATSRGSWQGSGEQYF	-	TRBV15	TRBJ2-7
CSVEGGKGSNTGELFF	-	TRBV29-1	TRBJ2-2
CASSPGNYGYTF	-	TRBV12-5	TRBJ1-2
CASSITSGGADTQYF	TRBD2	TRBV19	TRBJ2-3
CASRVRGEKLFF	-	TRBV19	TRBJ1-4
CASSLLGYTGELFF	-	TRBV7-6	TRBJ2-2
CASRGLAFTDTQYF	TRBD2	TRBV10-3	TRBJ2-3
CATSRPGGRDTQYF	-	TRBV15	TRBJ2-3
CASSPGLSSGNTIYF	-	TRBV18	TRBJ1-3
CASSIQGDGNTIYF	-	TRBV19	TRBJ1-3
CSVDGGPGTEQYF	-	TRBV29-1	TRBJ2-7
CASSFGQPYNSPLHF	-	TRBV6-8	TRBJ1-6
CASSPQGPPSTDTQYF	-	TRBV28	TRBJ2-3
CATSRVGQGTDTQYF	-	TRBV15	TRBJ2-3
CASSQSGSGGTYRWNNEQFF	TRBD2	TRBV23-1	TRBJ2-1
CASRRRVNTEAFF	-	TRBV28	TRBJ1-1
CASSAAGANVLTF	-	TRBV2	TRBJ2-6
CASSRMNTGELFF	-	TRBV4-1	TRBJ2-2
CASSPSGGPRFNEQFF	TRBD2	TRBV18	TRBJ2-1
CASSSGQARLLTNTGELFF	TRBD1	TRBV2	TRBJ2-2
CASSLPNQPQHF	-	TRBV28	TRBJ1-5
CASSLRSSEKETQYF	-	TRBV7-6	TRBJ2-5
CASSLETSGGATDTQYF	TRBD2	TRBV5-1	TRBJ2-3
CASSGPGPGGEKLFF	-	TRBV12-1	TRBJ1-4
CASTPGEVPRETQYF	-	TRBV6-8	TRBJ2-5
CASSGWDEQFF	-	TRBV19	TRBJ2-1
CASSSHAGQRNEQFF	-	TRBV19	TRBJ2-1